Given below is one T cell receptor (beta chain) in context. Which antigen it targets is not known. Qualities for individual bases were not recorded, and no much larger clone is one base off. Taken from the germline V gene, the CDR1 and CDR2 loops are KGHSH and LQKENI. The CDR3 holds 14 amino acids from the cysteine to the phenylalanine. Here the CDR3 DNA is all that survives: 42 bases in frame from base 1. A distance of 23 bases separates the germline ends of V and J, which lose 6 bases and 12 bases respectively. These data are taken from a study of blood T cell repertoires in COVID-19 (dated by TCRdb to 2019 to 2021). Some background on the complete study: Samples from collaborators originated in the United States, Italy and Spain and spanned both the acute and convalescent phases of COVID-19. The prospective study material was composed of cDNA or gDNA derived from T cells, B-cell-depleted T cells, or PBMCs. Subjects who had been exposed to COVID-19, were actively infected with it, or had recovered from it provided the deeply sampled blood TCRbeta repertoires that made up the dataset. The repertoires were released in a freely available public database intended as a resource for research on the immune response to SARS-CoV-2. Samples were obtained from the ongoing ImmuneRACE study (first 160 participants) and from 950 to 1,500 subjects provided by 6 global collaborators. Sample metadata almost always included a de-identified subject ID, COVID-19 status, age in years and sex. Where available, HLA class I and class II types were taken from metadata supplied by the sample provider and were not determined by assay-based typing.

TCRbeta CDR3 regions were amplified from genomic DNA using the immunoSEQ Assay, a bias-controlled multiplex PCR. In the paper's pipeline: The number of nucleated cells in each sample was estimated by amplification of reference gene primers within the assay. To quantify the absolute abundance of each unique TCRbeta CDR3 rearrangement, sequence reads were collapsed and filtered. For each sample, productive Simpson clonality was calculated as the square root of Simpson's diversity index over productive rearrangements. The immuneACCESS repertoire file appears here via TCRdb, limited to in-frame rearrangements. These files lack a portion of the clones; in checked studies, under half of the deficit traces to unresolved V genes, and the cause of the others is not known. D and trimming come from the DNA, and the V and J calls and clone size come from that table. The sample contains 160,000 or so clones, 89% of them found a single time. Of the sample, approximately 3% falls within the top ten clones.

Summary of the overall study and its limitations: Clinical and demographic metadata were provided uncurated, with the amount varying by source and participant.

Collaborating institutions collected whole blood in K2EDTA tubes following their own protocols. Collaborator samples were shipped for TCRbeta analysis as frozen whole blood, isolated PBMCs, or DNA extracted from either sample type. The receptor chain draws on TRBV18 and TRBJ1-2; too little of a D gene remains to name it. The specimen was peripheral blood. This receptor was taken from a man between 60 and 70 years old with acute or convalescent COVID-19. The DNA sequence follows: TGTGCCAGCTCGCCCGGAGCGGATCCCCCTCTCAACACCTTC. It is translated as CASSPGADPPLNTF.